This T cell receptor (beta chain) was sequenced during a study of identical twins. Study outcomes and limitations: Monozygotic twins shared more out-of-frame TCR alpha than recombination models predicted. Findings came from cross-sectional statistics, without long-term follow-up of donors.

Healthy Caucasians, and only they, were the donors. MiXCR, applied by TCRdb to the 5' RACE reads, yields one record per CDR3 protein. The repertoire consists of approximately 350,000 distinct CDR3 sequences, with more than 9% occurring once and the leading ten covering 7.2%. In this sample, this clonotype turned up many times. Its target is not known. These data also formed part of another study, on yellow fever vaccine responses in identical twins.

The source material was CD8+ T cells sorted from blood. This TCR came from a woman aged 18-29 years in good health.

The CDR3 here is CASSRPGPTQETQYF. The CDR3 region has the DNA TGTGCCAGCAGCCGACCGGGGCCGACCCAAGAGACCCAGTACTTC. This chain joins TRBV11-2 and TRBJ2-5; D is perhaps TRBD1 or TRBD2 (5 bases each). This CDR3 has 15 amino acids. V was pared by 5 bases and J by 1 base, with 14 bases between. CDR1 SGHAT and CDR2 FQNNGV come from the germline V gene.